This passage covers 8 T cell receptor beta chains from one sample sequenced in a study of CD8 T cells in ankylosing spondylitis. TCRdb re-derived calls from the 5' RACE reads in MiXCR, one entry per CDR3 protein. The sample carries under 250,000 distinct CDR3 sequences, 10% to 13% recorded once. Material for sequencing was blood, either unsorted or a sorted T cell fraction (not recorded which). Every receptor here comes from a male donor with ankylosing spondylitis or in good health (not recorded which).

The table lists this clonotype with many counts. The chain is built from TRBV15 and TRBJ2-1, with 8 bases aligning to TRBD2. The germline CDR1 and CDR2 sequences are LNHNV and YYDKDF (reference sequence). The CDR3 totals 16 residues. V lost 5 bases, J lost 7 bases, and 13 bases stayed unmatched. For the CDR3, the DNA is TGTGCCACCAGCCGGGCGGGGGGACTAGTAGAGAATGAGCAGTTCTTC. Its translation is CATSRAGGLVENEQFF.

The chain combines TRBV7-9 with TRBJ2-5, with unresolved D. The CDR3 spans 13 residues. With 5 bases removed from V and 1 base from J, the gap between germline ends came to 8 bases. Germline V gene sequence: CDR1 SEHNR, CDR2 FQNEAQ (reference sequence). The CDR3 region is CASSRPGQETQYF. CDR3 sequence (DNA): TGTGCCAGCAGCCGCCCGGGCCAAGAGACCCAGTACTTC.

This clonotype was observed a few times. This chain links TRBV7-9 with TRBJ2-7; maybe TRBD2 (5 bases). V was shortened by 3 bases and J by 0 bases, with 9 bases between the two germline ends. The CDR3 runs 14 residues. Germline CDR1 is SEHNR and CDR2 is FQNEAQ (reference sequence). The CDR3 sequence is CASSFYGLSYEQYF. DNA for the CDR3: TGTGCCAGCAGCTTTTACGGACTCTCCTACGAGCAGTACTTC.

This clonotype was seen at least ten times. This rearrangement joins TRBV9 to TRBJ2-7, with 10 bases matching TRBD2. Trimming at V came to 3 bases and at J to 9 bases, leaving 6 bases not matched to a gene. The CDR3 runs to 13 residues. Germline V gene data show CDR1 as SGDLS and CDR2 as YYNGEE. The CDR3 bases are TGTGCCAGCAGCGCCGGACCTAGCGGGGGGCAGTACTTC. Encoded protein: CASSAGPSGGQYF.

This clonotype was seen a handful of times. J is TRBJ2-1 and V is TRBV2; 9 bases align to TRBD2. Germline CDR1 reads SNHLY; CDR2 reads FYNNEI. This CDR3 spans 15 amino acids. V was clipped by 4 bases and J by 4 bases; unmatched bases: 5. CDR3: CASSGAGGLYNEQFF. The CDR3 nucleotides read TGTGCCAGCAGTGGGGCGGGGGGGCTATACAATGAGCAGTTCTTC. The entire variable domain, with the rest obtained from reference TRBV2 and TRBJ2-1, is as follows: EPEVTQTPSHQVTQMGQEVILRCVPISNHLYFYWYRQILGQKVEFLVSFYNNEISEKSEIFDDQFSVERPDGSNFTLKIRSTKLEDSAMYFCASSGAGGLYNEQFFGPGTRLTVL.

This clonotype came up a few times. This chain's CDR3 is CAIRKAGTDYGYTF. CDR3 bases: TGTGCCATCAGAAAAGCGGGGACGGACTATGGCTACACCTTC. V and J are TRBV10-3 and TRBJ1-2; D possibly corresponds to TRBD1 (5 bases). V was cut by 6 bases and J by 3 bases, with 14 bases left in between. The CDR3 spans 14 residues. Germline V gives CDR1 ENHRY, CDR2 SYGVKD.

Ten or more counts support this clonotype. The CDR3 spells CSAAPGLAGGWETQYF. DNA for the CDR3: TGCAGTGCTGCTCCGGGACTAGCGGGAGGCTGGGAGACCCAGTACTTC. V and J are TRBV20-1 and TRBJ2-5; 15 positions match TRBD2. The CDR3 spans 16 residues. CDR1 is DFQATT, CDR2 SNEGSKA, per germline (reference sequence). V shed 5 bases and J 5 bases; nucleotides not matched to a gene: 9.

This clonotype was recorded at least ten times. The chain is built from TRBV29-1 and TRBJ1-3; unclear D gene. Germline CDR1 SQVTM, CDR2 ANQGSEA. The length of the CDR3 is 11 residues. Deletions cut 2 bases from V and 5 bases from J, with 4 bases between. The CDR3 loop reads CSVERRNTIYF. CDR3 DNA sequence: TGCAGCGTTGAACGGAGAAACACCATATATTTT.